Following are 10 T cell receptor beta chains from one sample sequenced in a study of T-cell reconstitution after alpha-beta-depleted transplantation in children. TCRbeta library preparation incorporated unique molecular identifiers. TCRdb independently ran MiXCR on the PCR reads; one entry per CDR3 protein. The top ten hold nearly 35% of the sample, which has 90,000 to 130,000 distinct CDR3 sequences, around 10% seen once. The sample consisted of PBMCs, taken before TCRalphabeta/CD19-depleted stem cell transplant. Every receptor here comes from a boy aged 2-15 years with acute lymphoblastic leukemia, due to receive a stem cell transplant.

The CDR3 region has the DNA TGTGCCAGCTCTTCGACAGGGATGAGCAATCAGCCCCAGCATTTT. This codes for CASSSTGMSNQPQHF. The chain combines TRBV18 with TRBJ1-5; 7 positions match TRBD1. With V trimmed by 6 bases and J by 1 base, 6 bases remained unmatched. CDR3 length equals 15 residues. Germline assignment: CDR1 KGHSH and CDR2 LQKENI.

The rearrangement links TRBV10-3 to TRBJ1-1, with 7 bases that match TRBD1. The V gene's germline CDR1 is ENHRY and CDR2 SYGVKD. The CDR3 consists of 15 residues. Trimming removed 6 bases from V and 0 bases from J; junction bases left unmatched: 7. CDR3 bases: TGTGCCATCAGGAGACAGGGAGACATGAACACTGAAGCTTTCTTT. Amino acids: CAIRRQGDMNTEAFF.

This clonotype has just a few counts. The chain recombines TRBV14 with TRBJ2-1, with TRBD2 identical over 10 bases. Germline V gives CDR1 SGHDN, CDR2 FVKESK. This CDR3 region has 18 residues. V lost 5 bases to trimming and J lost 0 bases; unmatched junction nucleotides: 10. CDR3 nucleotide sequence: TGTGCCAGCAGCGACGGACTAGCGGCCTGGGGCTCCTACAATGAGCAGTTCTTC. Translated: CASSDGLAAWGSYNEQFF.

The gene calls are TRBV19 and TRBJ2-5; TRBD2 agrees at 14 bases. Losses at the gene ends were 5 bases for V and 5 bases for J; bases not matched to a gene: 4. CDR3 length: 15 residues. Per germline, CDR1 LNHDA and CDR2 SQIVND (reference sequence). The CDR3 DNA sequence: TGTGCCAGTAGTTGGACTAGCGGGAGGACGGAGACCCAGTACTTC. Its translation: CASSWTSGRTETQYF. The whole variable domain, remainder taken from reference TRBV19 and TRBJ2-5, is DGGITQSPKYLFRKEGQNVTLSCEQNLNHDAMYWYRQDPGQGLRLIYYSQIVNDFQKGDIAEGYSVSREKKESFPLTVTSAQKNPTAFYLCASSWTSGRTETQYFGPGTRLLVL.

DNA of the CDR3: TGTGCCAGCAGTTTATGGGGCGGGGTAGGTGGGACAGATACGCAGTATTTT. Residues: CASSLWGGVGGTDTQYF. The chain recombines TRBV12-3 or TRBV12-4 with TRBJ2-3; D possibly corresponds to TRBD2 (6 bases). Trimming removed 2 bases at V and 3 bases at J, with 18 bases between. The length of the CDR3 is 17 residues.

This chain connects TRBV7-9 to TRBJ2-5; D gene unclear. CDR1 and CDR2 (germline): SEHNR, FQNEAQ (reference sequence). Between the trimmed V and J ends, which lost 0 bases and 4 bases, there was a span of 15 bases. CDR3 length: 16 amino acids. This CDR3 reads CASSLALASTSETQYF. CDR3 DNA sequence: TGTGCCAGCAGCTTAGCGCTTGCGAGCACCTCAGAGACCCAGTACTTC.

This clonotype was counted only a few times. The gene calls are TRBV18 and TRBJ1-2; 9 bases match TRBD1. V was clipped by 1 base and J by 3 bases; unmatched bases: 9. CDR3 length: 17 amino acids. CDR1 is KGHSH, CDR2 LQKENI, per germline. CDR3 nucleotide sequence: TGTGCCAGCTCACCACTGACGGGACAGGGATGGGACTATGGCTACACCTTC. Translating gives CASSPLTGQGWDYGYTF.

J is TRBJ2-5 and V is TRBV5-1; D uncertain. V was clipped by 7 bases and J by 2 bases, with 12 bases between them. In germline, CDR1 is SGHRS, CDR2 YFSETQ. The CDR3 covers 13 residues. The CDR3 sequence: CASRFSPQETQYF. CDR3 bases: TGCGCCAGCCGATTCAGTCCACAAGAGACCCAGTACTTC.

This clonotype was detected ten times or more. The V and J genes are TRBV6-5 and TRBJ2-3, with D perhaps TRBD1 (5 bases). Trimming left V 4 bases short and J 0 bases short, with 11 bases between. CDR3 length: 15 residues. CDR1 and CDR2 (germline): MNHEY, SVGAGI. CDR3: CASSWGGASTDTQYF. CDR3 bases: TGTGCCAGCAGTTGGGGTGGGGCTAGCACAGATACGCAGTATTTT.

This clonotype was seen repeatedly, ten times or more. This rearrangement joins TRBV6-1 to TRBJ2-1; 8 bases fit TRBD2. Germline-derived CDR1 and CDR2 are MNHNS and SASEGT. V trimming: 6 bases; J trimming: 10 bases; junction bases outside the gene matches: 14. The CDR3 is 15 residues long. CDR3 in amino acids: CASSPLGSGTDEQFF. The CDR3 DNA is TGTGCCAGCAGCCCCCTCGGTAGCGGGACGGACGAGCAGTTCTTC.